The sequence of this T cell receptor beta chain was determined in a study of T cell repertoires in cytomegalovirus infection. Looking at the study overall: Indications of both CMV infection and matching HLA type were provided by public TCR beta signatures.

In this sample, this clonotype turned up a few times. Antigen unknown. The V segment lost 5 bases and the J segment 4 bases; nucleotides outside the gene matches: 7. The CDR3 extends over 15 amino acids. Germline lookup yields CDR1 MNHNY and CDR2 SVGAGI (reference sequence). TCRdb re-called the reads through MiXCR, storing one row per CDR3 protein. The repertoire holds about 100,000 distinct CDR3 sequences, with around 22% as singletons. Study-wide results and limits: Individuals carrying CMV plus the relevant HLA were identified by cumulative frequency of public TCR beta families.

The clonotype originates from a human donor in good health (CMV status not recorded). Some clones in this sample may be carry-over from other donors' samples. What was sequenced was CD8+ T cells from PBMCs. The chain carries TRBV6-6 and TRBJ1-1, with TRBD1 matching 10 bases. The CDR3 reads CASSDRGLVVTEAFF. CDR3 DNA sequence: TGTGCCAGCAGTGACAGGGGGCTAGTAGTCACTGAAGCTTTCTTT.